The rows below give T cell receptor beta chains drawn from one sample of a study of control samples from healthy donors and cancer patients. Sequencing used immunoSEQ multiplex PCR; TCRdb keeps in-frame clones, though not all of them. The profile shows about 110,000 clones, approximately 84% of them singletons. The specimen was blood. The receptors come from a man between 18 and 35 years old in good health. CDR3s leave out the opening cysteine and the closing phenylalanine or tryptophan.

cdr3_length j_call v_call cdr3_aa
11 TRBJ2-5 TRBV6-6 ASSGRAGETQY
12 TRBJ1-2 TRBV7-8 ASSRSGARDGYT
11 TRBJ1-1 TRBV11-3 ASSSSSNTEAF
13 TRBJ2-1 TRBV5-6 ASSLDRGFTDEQF
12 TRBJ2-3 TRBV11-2 ASSPRTAADTQY
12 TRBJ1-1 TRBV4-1 ASSFRNMNTEAF
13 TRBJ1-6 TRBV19 ASRPTGTGVSPLH
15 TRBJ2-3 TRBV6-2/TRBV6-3 ASSYSMASGGTDTQY
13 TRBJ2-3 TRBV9 ASSVVGGRGDTQY
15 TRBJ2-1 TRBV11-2 ASTLRATGGEGNEQF
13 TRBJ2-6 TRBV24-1 ATSDFTRGANVLT
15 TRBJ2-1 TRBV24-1 ATSAMGERFSYNEQF
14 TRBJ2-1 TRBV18 ASSPRQGWGENEQF
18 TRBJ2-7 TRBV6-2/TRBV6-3 ASSYSVSTGAKRVRYEQY
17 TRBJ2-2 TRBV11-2 ASSLVGTTSGGLTGELF
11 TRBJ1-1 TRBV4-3 ASSQERMAEAF
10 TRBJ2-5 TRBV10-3 AISDFQETQY
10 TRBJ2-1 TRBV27 ASSFPGNEQF
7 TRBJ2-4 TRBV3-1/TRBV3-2 ASMGGEY
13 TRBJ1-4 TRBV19 ASSPGTAANEKLF
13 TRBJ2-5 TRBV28 ASLPPGRGQETQY
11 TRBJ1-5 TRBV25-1 ASRESSNQPQH
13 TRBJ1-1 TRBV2 ASSTRQGLNTEAF
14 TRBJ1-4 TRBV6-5 ASSYSPMTRYEKLF
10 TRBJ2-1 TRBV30 AWSRTDNEQF
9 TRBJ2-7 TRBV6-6 ASSHTYEQY
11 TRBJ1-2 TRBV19 ATRSTGVYGYT
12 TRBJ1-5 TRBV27 ASSLRQNRQPQH
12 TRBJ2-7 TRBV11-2 ASSLVAGPYEQY
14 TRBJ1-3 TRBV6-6 ASSYSIGTSGNTIY
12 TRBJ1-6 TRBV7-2 ASSYKGKDSPLH
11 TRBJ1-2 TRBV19 ASSTPGTYGYT
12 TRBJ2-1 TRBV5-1 ASSFEGFYNEQF
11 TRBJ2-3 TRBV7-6 ASSGGVTDTQY
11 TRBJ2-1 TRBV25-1 ASSETGGVEQF
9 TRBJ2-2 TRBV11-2 ASSFTPELF
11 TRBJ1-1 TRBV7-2 ASGGRVNTEAF
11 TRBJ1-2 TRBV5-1 ASSLASLSGYT
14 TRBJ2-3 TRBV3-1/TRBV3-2 ASSQQTGGVTDTQY
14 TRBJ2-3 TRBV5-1 ASRPGLAGGTDTQY